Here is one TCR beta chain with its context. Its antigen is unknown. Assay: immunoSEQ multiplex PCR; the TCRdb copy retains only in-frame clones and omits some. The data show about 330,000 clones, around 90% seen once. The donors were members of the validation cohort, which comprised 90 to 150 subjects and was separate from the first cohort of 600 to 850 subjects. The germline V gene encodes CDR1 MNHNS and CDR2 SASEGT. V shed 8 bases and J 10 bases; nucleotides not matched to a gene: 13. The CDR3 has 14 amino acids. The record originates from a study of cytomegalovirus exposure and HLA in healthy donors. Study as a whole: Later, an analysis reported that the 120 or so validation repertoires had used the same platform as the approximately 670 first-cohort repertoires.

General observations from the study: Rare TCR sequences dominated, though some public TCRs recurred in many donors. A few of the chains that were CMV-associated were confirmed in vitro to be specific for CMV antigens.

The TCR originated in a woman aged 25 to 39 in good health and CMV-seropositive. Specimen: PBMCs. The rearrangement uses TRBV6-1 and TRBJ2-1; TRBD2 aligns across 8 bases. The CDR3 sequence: CASGPGGGPREQFF. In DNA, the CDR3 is TGTGCCAGCGGGCCAGGCGGGGGGCCCCGGGAGCAGTTCTTC.